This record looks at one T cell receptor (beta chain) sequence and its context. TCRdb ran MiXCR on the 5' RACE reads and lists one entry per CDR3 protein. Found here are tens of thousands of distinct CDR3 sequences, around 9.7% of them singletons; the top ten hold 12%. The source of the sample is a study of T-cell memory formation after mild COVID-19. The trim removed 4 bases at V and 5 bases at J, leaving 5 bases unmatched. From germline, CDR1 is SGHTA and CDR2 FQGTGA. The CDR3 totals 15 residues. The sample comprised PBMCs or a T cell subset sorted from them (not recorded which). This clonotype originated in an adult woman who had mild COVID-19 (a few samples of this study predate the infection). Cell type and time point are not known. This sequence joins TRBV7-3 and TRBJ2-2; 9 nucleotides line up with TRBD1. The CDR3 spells CASSSRQGGTGELFF. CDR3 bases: TGTGCCAGCAGCTCGAGACAGGGGGGGACCGGGGAGCTGTTTTTT.